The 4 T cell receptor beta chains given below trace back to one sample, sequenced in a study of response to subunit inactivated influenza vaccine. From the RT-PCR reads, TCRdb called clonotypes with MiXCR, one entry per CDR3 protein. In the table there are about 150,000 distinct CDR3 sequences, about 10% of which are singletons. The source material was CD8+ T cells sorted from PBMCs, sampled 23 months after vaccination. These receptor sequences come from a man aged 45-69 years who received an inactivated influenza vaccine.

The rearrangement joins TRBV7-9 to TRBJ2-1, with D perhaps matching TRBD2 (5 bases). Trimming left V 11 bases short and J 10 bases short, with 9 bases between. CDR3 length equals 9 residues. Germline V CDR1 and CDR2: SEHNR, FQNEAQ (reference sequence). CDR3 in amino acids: CAGGYEQFF. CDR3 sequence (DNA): TGTGCCGGAGGCTACGAGCAGTTCTTC.

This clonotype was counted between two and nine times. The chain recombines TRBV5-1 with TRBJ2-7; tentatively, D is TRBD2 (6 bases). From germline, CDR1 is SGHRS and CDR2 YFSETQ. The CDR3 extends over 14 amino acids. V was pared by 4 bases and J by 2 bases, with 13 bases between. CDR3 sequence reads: CASSAGTGAYEQYF. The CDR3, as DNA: TGCGCCAGCAGCGCCGGGACTGGGGCCTACGAGCAGTACTTC. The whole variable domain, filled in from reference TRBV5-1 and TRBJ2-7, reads KAGVTQTPRYLIKTRGQQVTLSCSPISGHRSVSWYQQTPGQGLQFLFEYFSETQRNKGNFPGRFSGRQFSNSRSEMNVSTLELGDSALYLCASSAGTGAYEQYFGPGTRLTVT.

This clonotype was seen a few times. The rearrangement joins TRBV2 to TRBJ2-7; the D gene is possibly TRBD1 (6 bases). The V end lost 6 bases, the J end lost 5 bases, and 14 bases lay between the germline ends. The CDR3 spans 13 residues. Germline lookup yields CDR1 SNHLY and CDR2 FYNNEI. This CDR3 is CASSYRDTDEQYF. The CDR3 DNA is TGTGCCAGCAGCTACCGGGACACAGACGAGCAGTACTTC. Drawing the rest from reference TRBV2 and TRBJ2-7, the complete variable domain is EPEVTQTPSHQVTQMGQEVILRCVPISNHLYFYWYRQILGQKVEFLVSFYNNEISEKSEIFDDQFSVERPDGSNFTLKIRSTKLEDSAMYFCASSYRDTDEQYFGPGTRLTVT.

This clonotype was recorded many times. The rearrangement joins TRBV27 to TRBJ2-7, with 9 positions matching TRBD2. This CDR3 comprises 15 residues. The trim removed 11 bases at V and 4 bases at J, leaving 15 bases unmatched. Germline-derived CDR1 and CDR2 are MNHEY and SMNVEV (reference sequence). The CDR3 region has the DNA TGTGCCGCAGGGAGGGTAAGCGGGGGGTTTTACGAGCAGTACTTC. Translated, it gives CAAGRVSGGFYEQYF.